These 22 T cell receptor beta chains were all obtained from the same sample, sequenced in a study of blood T cells in healthy people across ages. A second PCR, run for 7 to 11 cycles, used a sample-barcoded 5' primer plus a J-beta primer mix. TCRdb independently ran MiXCR on the 5' RACE reads; one entry per CDR3 protein. The sample holds about 1,500,000 distinct CDR3 sequences, 42% seen once. The material sequenced was blood. These TCRs come from a woman aged 18-29 years in good health.

Notes on this clonotype: The junction shows a germline mismatch at one end, possibly a read error. J is TRBJ2-3 and V is TRBV20-1; D gene uncertain. The germline gives CDR1 DFQATT, CDR2 SNEGSKA (reference sequence). The CDR3 covers 13 residues. The CDR3 region is CCAILTRTDTQYF. Written as DNA, the CDR3 is TGCTGTGCGATACTGACCCGCACAGATACGCAGTATTTT.

The V and J genes are TRBV24-1 and TRBJ2-3; D perhaps matches TRBD2 (6 bases). The CDR3 sequence is 15 residues long. Per the germline V gene, CDR1 is KGHDR and CDR2 is SFDVKD. Trimming removed 6 bases at V and 0 bases at J, with 12 bases between. The CDR3 DNA sequence: TGTGCCACCAGTATGCGGGGAGGAAGCACAGATACGCAGTATTTT. The encoded protein is CATSMRGGSTDTQYF.

This clonotype was detected only a few times. This chain links TRBV9 with TRBJ2-1; D may be TRBD1 (6 bases). The CDR3 covers 18 residues. Trimming stripped 3 bases from V and 4 bases from J, with 23 bases between. Germline-derived CDR1 and CDR2 are SGDLS and YYNGEE. The CDR3 reads CASSAPPLGQGSYNEQFF. The CDR3 region has the DNA TGTGCCAGCAGCGCCCCTCCGCTCGGGCAGGGGAGTTACAATGAGCAGTTCTTC.

This chain joins TRBV12-3 or TRBV12-4 and TRBJ2-4; D perhaps matches TRBD2 (7 bases). The J call is doubtful: the DNA matches TRBJ2-7 better. The CDR3 loop spans 14 amino acids. As DNA, the CDR3 is TGTGCCAGCAGTCCGGGGGGCCCTATAGACGAGCAGTACTTC. It specifies CASSPGGPIDEQYF.

V usage is TRBV4-1 and J usage is TRBJ1-1, with D unclear. Germline CDR1 MGHRA, CDR2 YSYEKL. The CDR3 sequence is 12 residues long. The V end lost 0 bases, the J end lost 9 bases, and 8 bases lay between the germline ends. Here the CDR3 DNA reads TGCGCCAGCAGCCAAGACGGGCGGAAAGCTTTCTTT. Its translation is CASSQDGRKAFF.

This chain links TRBV7-9 with TRBJ2-7; 7 nucleotides match TRBD2. The CDR3 loop spans 16 amino acids. The germline V gene has CDR1 SEHNR and CDR2 FQNEAQ (reference sequence). Germline trimming cut 2 bases from V and 0 bases from J; bases unmatched to any gene: 7. CDR3 nucleotide sequence: TGTGCCAGCAGCTTAACCCATAGCGGGCCCTCCTACGAGCAGTACTTC. Its protein is CASSLTHSGPSYEQYF.

The J gene is TRBJ2-7, the V gene TRBV13; possibly TRBD1 for D (6 bases). The germline CDR1 and CDR2 sequences are PRHDT and FYEKMQ (reference sequence). Between the trimmed V and J ends, which lost 5 bases and 3 bases, there was a span of 14 bases. The CDR3 runs 14 residues. The CDR3 sequence: CASSQKGQSYEQYF. CDR3 DNA sequence: TGTGCCAGCAGCCAGAAAGGACAGAGCTACGAGCAGTACTTC.

The J gene is TRBJ1-2, the V gene TRBV20-1; a possible D gene is TRBD1 (5 bases). V lost 1 base to trimming and J lost 2 bases, with 23 bases between them. Germline V lookup: CDR1 DFQATT, CDR2 SNEGSKA (reference sequence). CDR3 length: 18 residues. As DNA, the CDR3 is TGCAGTGCTAGAGCCGCCAGGGCGACTAACTACTGGAACTATGGCTACACCTTC. It translates to CSARAARATNYWNYGYTF.

CDR3 sequence reads: CASSPPSLFDTQYF. The CDR3 DNA reads as TGTGCCAGCTCACCACCGTCCTTGTTTGATACGCAGTATTTT. The J gene is TRBJ2-3, the V gene TRBV18; D call uncertain. CDR1 is KGHSH and CDR2 is LQKENI in the germline V gene. This CDR3 spans 14 amino acids. The V and J ends lost 0 bases and 6 bases respectively, with 10 bases between them. Combining the CDR3 with reference TRBV18 and TRBJ2-3 gives the whole variable domain NAGVMQNPRHLVRRRGQEARLRCSPMKGHSHVYWYRQLPEEGLKFMVYLQKENIIDESGMPKERFSAEFPKEGPSILRIQQVVRGDSAAYFCASSPPSLFDTQYFGPGTRLTVL.

The CDR3 here is CAAKVGGETYEQYF. CDR3 in DNA: TGTGCCGCCAAGGTAGGGGGCGAAACCTACGAGCAGTACTTC. The V call is TRBV6-5, the J call TRBJ2-7; 7 nucleotides match TRBD1. Germline CDR1 MNHEY, CDR2 SVGAGI. The CDR3 contains 14 residues. V dropped 11 bases and J dropped 2; count of bases not matched to a gene: 12.

The V call is TRBV20-1, the J call TRBJ2-1; a possible D gene is TRBD1 (6 bases). Trimming left V 8 bases short and J 2 bases short, with 19 bases between. This CDR3 comprises 15 residues. From germline, CDR1 is DFQATT and CDR2 SNEGSKA (reference sequence). CDR3 bases: TGCAGTTCCAATACAGGGATTAGCCCCTACAATGAGCAGTTCTTC. Amino acid sequence: CSSNTGISPYNEQFF.

The chain has TRBV6-2 or TRBV6-3 and TRBJ2-3; D is unclear. The germline gives CDR1 MNHEY, CDR2 SVGEGT. The CDR3 has 18 amino acids. V shed 2 bases and J shed 14 bases, with 32 bases lying between them. CDR3 protein: CASSYKGLRLTSHRYAYF. DNA of the CDR3: TGTGCCAGCAGTTACAAGGGTCTGAGACTCACATCCCACAGATACGCGTATTTT.

The chain joins TRBV12-3 or TRBV12-4 to TRBJ2-2, with TRBD1 as a possible D gene (5 bases). V shed 5 bases and J shed 7 bases, with 11 bases lying between them. This CDR3 comprises 13 residues. CDR3 sequence (DNA): TGTGCCAGCAGTCAGGGCTCAGGCGGGGAGCTGTTTTTT. Translating gives CASSQGSGGELFF.

This sequence joins TRBV7-2 and TRBJ2-1; TRBD2 matches at 9 bases. Germline-derived CDR1 and CDR2 are SGHTA and FQGNSA. This CDR3 region has 16 residues. The junction had 13 bases not matched to a gene; V was cut back by 0 bases and J by 13 bases. This CDR3 reads CASSLALAGRQETQFF. CDR3 coding DNA: TGTGCCAGCAGCTTAGCGCTAGCGGGAAGGCAAGAGACCCAGTTCTTC.

The chain has TRBV2 and TRBJ2-7; 8 bases match TRBD2. This CDR3 region has 15 residues. CDR1 SNHLY and CDR2 FYNNEI come from the germline V gene. The J segment lost 5 bases and the V segment lost 2 bases, leaving 8 bases of the junction unmatched. CDR3 sequence reads: CASSELTGGPHEQYF. The CDR3 coding sequence is TGTGCCAGCAGTGAATTGACGGGGGGGCCTCACGAGCAGTACTTC.

The genes are TRBV6-5 and TRBJ1-2; perhaps TRBD1 as D (5 bases). Trimming stripped 0 bases from V and 2 bases from J, with 10 bases between. Germline V CDR1 and CDR2: MNHEY, SVGAGI. The length of the CDR3 is 15 residues. The CDR3 loop is CASSYSGRANYGYTF. The CDR3 DNA is TGTGCCAGCAGTTACTCGGGCAGGGCAAACTATGGCTACACCTTC.

The rearrangement links TRBV20-1 to TRBJ2-3; maybe TRBD2 (6 bases). Trimming took 5 bases from V and 6 from J, leaving 18 bases between them. Per germline, CDR1 DFQATT and CDR2 SNEGSKA (reference sequence). This CDR3 has 14 residues. CDR3 sequence: CSAWAGRQTDTQYF. The CDR3 nucleotides are TGCAGTGCTTGGGCGGGACGCCAGACTGATACGCAGTATTTT.

In this sample, this clonotype turned up a few times. J is TRBJ2-7 and V is TRBV20-1; D is unresolved. Looked up from germline, CDR1 is DFQATT and CDR2 is SNEGSKA (reference sequence). V was trimmed by 0 bases and J by 3 bases, leaving 15 bases between them. There are 15 residues in the CDR3. The CDR3 loop reads CSARDRAETSYEQYF. For the CDR3, the DNA is TGCAGTGCTAGAGATCGGGCCGAAACGAGCTACGAGCAGTACTTC.

The chain links TRBV7-2 to TRBJ1-1; D gene uncertain. The germline gives CDR1 SGHTA, CDR2 FQGNSA. This CDR3 has 14 amino acids. Trimming took 1 base from V and 0 from J, leaving 6 bases between them. CDR3 DNA sequence: TGTGCCAGCAGCTTAGAAGTTATGAACACTGAAGCTTTCTTT. Translating gives CASSLEVMNTEAFF.

This clonotype has only a few counts. The chain links TRBV28 to TRBJ2-5; the match to TRBD1 covers 7 bases. V was pared by 7 bases and J by 5 bases, with 10 bases of the junction left unmatched. Germline values: CDR1 MDHEN, CDR2 SYDVKM. The CDR3 has 14 amino acids. CDR3 coding DNA: TGTGCCAGCAAACCCAGGACAGGCGGGGAGACCCAGTACTTC. This codes for CASKPRTGGETQYF. Using reference TRBV28 and TRBJ2-5 for the parts outside the CDR3, the full variable domain is DVKVTQSSRYLVKRTGEKVFLECVQDMDHENMFWYRQDPGLGLRLIYFSYDVKMKEKGDIPEGYSVSREKKERFSLILESASTNQTSMYLCASKPRTGGETQYFGPGTRLLVL.

CDR3 nucleotide sequence: TGTGCCAGCAGCACACAGGGGGCGCAGAACTATGGCTACACCTTC. It codes for CASSTQGAQNYGYTF. The chain uses TRBV3-1 and TRBJ1-2, with 9 nucleotides matching TRBD1. After removal of 5 bases from V and 2 bases from J, the junction contained 6 bases not matched to a gene. CDR3 length: 15 residues. The germline V gene encodes CDR1 LGHDT and CDR2 YNNKEL (reference sequence).

This clonotype was seen a single time. V is TRBV30 and J is TRBJ2-5; D unresolved. V was pared by 0 bases and J by 0 bases, with 11 bases between. Germline values: CDR1 GTSNPN, CDR2 SVGIG (reference sequence). There are 15 residues in the CDR3. The CDR3, as DNA: TGTGCCTGGAGTGTACCCCGCAGGTACCAAGAGACCCAGTACTTC. Its protein is CAWSVPRRYQETQYF.